This is a list of T cell receptor beta chains from one sample in a study of technical replicates of blood from several donors. Produced via immunoSEQ multiplex PCR; TCRdb's table is partial and in-frame only. The data contain 75,000 to 100,000 clones, under 95% of them singletons. The sample was T cells isolated from PBMCs. These receptors were collected from a human donor in good health. Each CDR3 is given with its conserved first and last residue. D genes are given only for firm matches. Expanded clones get a size class; other rows say once, few or many, or leave the size out.

TRBJ2-1	NA	TRBV25-1	TRBD2	TGTGCCAGCAGGACTAGCCCTGTCCCAGCCTACAATGAGCAGTTCTTC	CASRTSPVPAYNEQFF
TRBJ2-1	NA	TRBV29-1	NA	TGCAGCAGCGTTATCGGGGGGCCCGCGGATGAGCAGTTCTTC	CSSVIGGPADEQFF
TRBJ2-2	NA	TRBV11-1	TRBD2	TGTGCCACCTCGAGGCGGGGGGCGATCGCCGGGGAGCTGTTTTTT	CATSRRGAIAGELFF
TRBJ1-4	once	TRBV28	TRBD1	TGTGCCAGCGGCCGTGTCAGGGGGAATGAAAAACTGTTTTTT	CASGRVRGNEKLFF
TRBJ2-2	NA	TRBV7-9	TRBD1	TGTGCCAGCAGCCCTACGACAGGGATAAAAATGAACACCGGGGAGCTGTTTTTT	CASSPTTGIKMNTGELFF
TRBJ2-1	NA	TRBV29-1	TRBD1	TGCAGCGCAAACCGGGACAGGGGATACAATGAGCAGTTCTTC	CSANRDRGYNEQFF
TRBJ1-1	NA	TRBV15	TRBD1	TGTGCCACCAGCAGAGGAGGGACAGGGAACACTGAAGCTTTCTTT	CATSRGGTGNTEAFF
TRBJ2-3	NA	TRBV19	TRBD1	TGTGCCAGTAGTGCGGACAGGGCTAGCACAGATACGCAGTATTTT	CASSADRASTDTQYF
TRBJ2-7	NA	TRBV13	TRBD2	TGTGCCAGCAGGCGGGGGACCCCAGGCTACGAGCAGTACTTC	CASRRGTPGYEQYF
TRBJ2-6	NA	TRBV5-8	NA	TGTGCCAGCAGCTTGGGATGGACTTACGGGGCCAACGTCCTGACTTTC	CASSLGWTYGANVLTF
TRBJ2-1	once	TRBV2	TRBD1	TGTGCCAGCTGGACAGGGGGCCTGAATGAGCAGTTCTTC	CASWTGGLNEQFF
TRBJ2-4	NA	TRBV28	NA	TGTGCCAGCAGTTTATCGGTCATTCAGTACTTC	CASSLSVIQYF
TRBJ2-7	NA	TRBV21-1	NA	TGTGCCAGCAGCAAAGAAGGACTAGCGGGAGGGAAACCCCCATCCTACGAGCAGTACTTC	CASSKEGLAGGKPPSYEQYF
TRBJ1-1	NA	TRBV5-1	NA	TGCGCCAGCAGCTTGGAGCAGAACACTGAAGCTTTCTTT	CASSLEQNTEAFF
TRBJ2-3	NA	TRBV6-4	NA	TGTGCCAGCAGACATCGGGGTGGGCAGTATTTT	CASRHRGGQYF
TRBJ2-3	NA	TRBV29-1	TRBD2	TGCAGCGTTGAAAAGCTAGCGGGGAGTAGCACAGATACGCAGTATTTT	CSVEKLAGSSTDTQYF
TRBJ1-2	NA	TRBV11-3	TRBD1	TGTGCCAGCAGCTTGACGGGACAGGGGGCTGTCTATGGCTACACCTTC	CASSLTGQGAVYGYTF
TRBJ1-4	NA	TRBV5-1	TRBD1	TGCGCCAGCAGCCCACAGGGGGCGAATGGTAATGAAAAACTGTTTTTT	CASSPQGANGNEKLFF
TRBJ1-1	NA	TRBV7-6	NA	TGTGCCAGCAGCTCCAGGGAATTGGGGAACACTGAAGCTTTCTTT	CASSSRELGNTEAFF
TRBJ1-2	NA	TRBV25-1	NA	TGTGCCAGCAGCGATGACTCCGGGAGGGGCTACACCTTC	CASSDDSGRGYTF
TRBJ1-2	NA	TRBV28	TRBD1	TGTGCCAGCATCCGGACAGGGGGGAACTATGGCTACACCTTC	CASIRTGGNYGYTF
TRBJ1-1	NA	TRBV6-6	NA	TGTGCCAGCAGTTACTTAGCCACTGAAGCTTTCTTT	CASSYLATEAFF
TRBJ2-5	NA	TRBV5-4	TRBD2	TGTGCCAGCAGCCAAAAGATGGGGGAGGGGGAGACCCAGTACTTC	CASSQKMGEGETQYF
TRBJ2-1	NA	TRBV7-9	TRBD2	TGTGCCAGCAGCGTCGACCAAACTAGCGGTACCTACAATGAGCAGTTCTTC	CASSVDQTSGTYNEQFF
TRBJ2-2	NA	TRBV2	TRBD1	TGTGCCAGCAGTGGACAGGGGGCCGGGGAGCTGTTTTTT	CASSGQGAGELFF
TRBJ2-7	once	TRBV11-2	TRBD1	TGTGCCAGCAGCCACTCGGACAGGGCCTCCTACGAGCAGTACTTC	CASSHSDRASYEQYF
TRBJ1-4	NA	TRBV5-1	NA	TGCGCCAGCAGCTTTGACTCAACTAATGAAAAACTGTTTTTT	CASSFDSTNEKLFF
TRBJ2-5	once	TRBV5-4	NA	TGTGCCAGCAGCTTGGCGGGTGAGACCCAGTACTTC	CASSLAGETQYF
TRBJ2-3	NA	TRBV19	TRBD1	TGTGCCAGTAGTTTCGGACAGGGGGTAGTCAGCACAGATACGCAGTATTTT	CASSFGQGVVSTDTQYF
TRBJ2-3	NA	TRBV5-1	NA	TGCGCCAGCAGCTTGGGGTCCAGAAACACAGATACGCAGTATTTT	CASSLGSRNTDTQYF
TRBJ2-3	NA	TRBV5-1	NA	TGCGCCAGCAGCGTGGGGGGAGCGAGCACAGATACGCAGTATTTT	CASSVGGASTDTQYF
TRBJ1-4	NA	TRBV2	TRBD1	TGTGCCAGCAGTGGGACAGGGGAAAAACTGTTTTTT	CASSGTGEKLFF
TRBJ2-7	NA	TRBV28	TRBD2	TGTGCCAGCAGCCCTACTACAGCGGGAGGGCCCCACGAGCAGTACTTC	CASSPTTAGGPHEQYF
TRBJ1-5	NA	TRBV7-8	TRBD1	TGTGCCAGCAGCTCTGGGACAGGAGGGTATCAGCCCCAGCATTTT	CASSSGTGGYQPQHF